The following is a TCR beta chain sequence with its context. The antigen is unknown. The data were taken from a study of blood T cells in healthy people across ages. Study outcomes and limitations: Strong correlation was found linking TCR beta diversity to naive T cell percentage. The study could not conclusively compare naive and antigen-experienced cells, given its unsorted PBMCs.

V was clipped by 1 base and J by 1 base; unmatched bases: 9. There are 19 residues in the CDR3. Per the germline V gene, CDR1 is LGHDT and CDR2 is YNNKEL (reference sequence). Next came a second PCR, run for about 7 to 12 cycles, which used a sample-barcoded 5' primer along with a J-beta primer mix. Sequencing recovered at least 2.5 million CDR3-containing paired-end reads from each sample. TCRdb processed the 5' RACE reads anew with MiXCR; each CDR3 protein has one entry. This sample has fewer than 2,000,000 distinct CDR3 sequences, with roughly two fifths found just once. The TCR was taken from a human donor in good health. The chain carries TRBV3-1 and TRBJ2-2; TRBD2 matches 10 bases. The material sequenced was blood. CDR3 DNA: TGTGCCAGCAGCCAAGGTGGGGAACTAGCGGGGATGAACACCGGGGAGCTGTTTTTT. It yields the protein CASSQGGELAGMNTGELFF.